This entry lists 7 T cell receptor beta chains sequenced from one sample in a study of cytomegalovirus exposure and HLA in healthy donors (dated 2017 in TCRdb). Receptor libraries were prepared by the immunoSEQ multiplex PCR assay. The multiplex PCR relied on a mix of 60 forward primers for TCR Vbeta segments and 13 reverse primers for TCR Jbeta segments. TCRdb stores this immuneACCESS table with in-frame sequences only. Part of the clones is absent; in the studies checked, under half of the shortfall reflects unresolved V genes, and no reason is known for the rest. The sample table holds approximately 100,000 clones, of which about 85% were seen once. About 3.6% of the sample is taken by the ten largest. Sequencing used PBMCs. The receptors stem from a man aged 30-40 years in good health and CMV-seronegative.

The chain recombines TRBV10-1 with TRBJ2-7; D possibly corresponds to TRBD1 (5 bases). This CDR3 is built from 11 residues. Germline assignment: CDR1 WNHNN and CDR2 SYGVQD (reference sequence). CDR3 loop: CPQGRGYEQYF. The CDR3 DNA is TGCCCTCAGGGAAGGGGCTACGAGCAGTACTTC.

A word on this clone: Other DNA sequences in this sample translate to the same CDR3. The CDR3 loop reads CASRRPGGTGELFF. The CDR3 nucleotides read TGCGCCAGCAGGCGCCCAGGGGGCACCGGGGAGCTGTTTTTT. The chain joins TRBV4-1 to TRBJ2-2; 7 nucleotides match TRBD1. From germline, CDR1 is MGHRA and CDR2 YSYEKL. The CDR3 consists of 14 residues. The trim removed 6 bases at V and 4 bases at J, leaving 5 bases unmatched.

The chain links TRBV28 to TRBJ1-2; possible D gene TRBD1, 6 bases. The CDR3 contains 12 residues. Between the trimmed V and J ends, which lost 7 bases and 4 bases, there was a span of 10 bases. Germline CDR1 and CDR2: MDHEN and SYDVKM. CDR3 DNA sequence: TGTGCCAGCAATGGACAGCTCTATGGCTACACCTTC. This sequence encodes CASNGQLYGYTF.

The V gene is TRBV9, the J gene TRBJ1-6; 7 nucleotides agree with TRBD1. The germline V gene has CDR1 SGDLS and CDR2 YYNGEE. The CDR3 sequence is 16 residues long. V shed 0 bases, J shed 7 bases, and the junction held 7 bases outside the gene matches. The CDR3 spells CASSVGLQGVNSPLHF. The CDR3 DNA follows: TGTGCCAGCAGCGTAGGCCTCCAGGGGGTAAATTCACCCCTCCACTTT. The full variable domain, completed using reference TRBV9 and TRBJ1-6, is DSGVTQTPKHLITATGQRVTLRCSPRSGDLSVYWYQQSLDQGLQFLIQYYNGEERAKGNILERFSAQQFPDLHSELNLSSLELGDSALYFCASSVGLQGVNSPLHFGNGTRLTVT.

The V and J genes are TRBV7-3 and TRBJ2-1, with D possibly TRBD1 on 5 matching bases. Between the trimmed V and J ends, which lost 5 bases and 1 base, there was a span of 15 bases. Per the germline V gene, CDR1 is SGHTA and CDR2 is FQGTGA. The CDR3 is made up of 16 amino acids. This CDR3 reads CASSPTGLGSYNEQFF. CDR3 in DNA: TGTGCCAGCAGCCCAACAGGCCTGGGTTCCTACAATGAGCAGTTCTTC.

The chain has TRBV5-1 and TRBJ2-1; 14 nucleotides align to TRBD2. V trimming: 4 bases; J trimming: 1 base; junction bases outside the gene matches: 4. The length of the CDR3 is 17 residues. Germline V gene data show CDR1 as SGHRS and CDR2 as YFSETQ. DNA of the CDR3: TGCGCCAGCAGCCCCGGGACTAGCGGGGGTTCCTACAATGAGCAGTTCTTC. This codes for CASSPGTSGGSYNEQFF. The full variable domain, in which reference TRBV5-1 and TRBJ2-1 provide the parts outside the CDR3, is KAGVTQTPRYLIKTRGQQVTLSCSPISGHRSVSWYQQTPGQGLQFLFEYFSETQRNKGNFPGRFSGRQFSNSRSEMNVSTLELGDSALYLCASSPGTSGGSYNEQFFGPGTRLTVL.

The chain has TRBV5-1 and TRBJ1-2; D not resolved. Germline-derived CDR1 and CDR2 are SGHRS and YFSETQ. V was shortened by 4 bases and J by 3 bases, with 10 bases between the two germline ends. This CDR3 comprises 13 residues. The CDR3 DNA follows: TGCGCCAGCAGCCCGTCCCGGGACTATGGCTACACCTTC. It translates to CASSPSRDYGYTF.